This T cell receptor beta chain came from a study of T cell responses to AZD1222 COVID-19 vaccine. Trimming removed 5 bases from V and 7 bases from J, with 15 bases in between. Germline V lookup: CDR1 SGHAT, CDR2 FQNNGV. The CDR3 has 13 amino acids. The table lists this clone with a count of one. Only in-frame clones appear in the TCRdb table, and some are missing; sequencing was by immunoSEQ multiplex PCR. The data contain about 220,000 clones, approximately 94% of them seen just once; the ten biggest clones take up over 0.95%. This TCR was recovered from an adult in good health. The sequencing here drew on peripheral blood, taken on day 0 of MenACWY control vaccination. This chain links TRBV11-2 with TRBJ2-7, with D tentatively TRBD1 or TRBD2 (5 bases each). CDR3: CASSRDRSREQYF. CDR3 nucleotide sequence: TGTGCCAGCAGCCGGGACCGCAGCAGGGAGCAGTACTTC.